This TCR beta chain was sequenced for a study of T cells in Graves' hyperthyroidism and ophthalmopathy. Study-wide results and caveats: Blood also showed most of the thyroid clonotypes that were expanded above 0.001.

The definition of stable Graves' hyperthyroidism was no ophthalmopathy progression within 18 months. Disease duration under 2 months; hyperthyroidism patients were aged 18 to 65. This clonotype was observed many times. Its matching antigen is unknown. TCR beta CDR3 region amplification was performed from RNA transcripts. When the TCR CDR3 underwent first-round RT-PCR, the HTBI primer set was used. A single record per CDR3 protein comes from TCRdb applying MiXCR to the multiplex PCR reads. The table lists approximately 640,000 distinct CDR3 sequences, around 16% of them singletons. The source material was blood. The receptor comes from a man over 45 with Graves' hyperthyroidism.

CDR3 bases: TGTGCCATCAGTGTCTTGGACAGGGTTAATTTGGCGTACGAGCAGTACTTC. It encodes CAISVLDRVNLAYEQYF. The V and J genes are TRBV10-3 and TRBJ2-7, with 8 bases lining up with TRBD1. The CDR3 length is 17 residues. The germline V gene encodes CDR1 ENHRY and CDR2 SYGVKD. J lost 4 bases, V lost 4 bases, and 15 bases had no gene match.